This is a list of T cell receptor beta chains from one sample in a study of graft-versus-host responses after intestinal transplantation. Sequencing was performed with immunoSEQ multiplex PCR; in TCRdb, only in-frame clones are kept and a portion is missing. The table shows about 12,000 clones, with around 80% occurring only once. Specimen: PBMCs, collected approximately 120 days after transplant. The source is a human patient who received an intestinal transplant, so some T cells may come from the graft donor. The CDR3 runs from the conserved cysteine through the conserved F or W. Each record gives: D gene, J gene, V gene, clone size, CDR3 protein, CDR3 DNA. The D gene is left open where the match is weak. Size is stated for part of the rows, as once, few or many counts, or as a class when the clone is expanded.

D gene: .; J gene: TRBJ1-1; V gene: TRBV9; clone size: .; CDR3 protein: CASKPVIETEAFF; CDR3 DNA: TGTGCCAGCAAGCCGGTAATTGAGACTGAAGCTTTCTTT
D gene: TRBD2; J gene: TRBJ2-1; V gene: TRBV15; clone size: few; CDR3 protein: CATSRETSGSNEQFF; CDR3 DNA: TGTGCCACCAGCAGAGAAACTAGCGGGAGCAATGAGCAGTTCTTC
D gene: .; J gene: TRBJ1-5; V gene: TRBV6-6; clone size: .; CDR3 protein: CASSYGGANQPQHF; CDR3 DNA: TGTGCCAGCAGTTACGGGGGGGCTAATCAGCCCCAGCATTTT
D gene: TRBD1; J gene: TRBJ2-5; V gene: TRBV10-1; clone size: .; CDR3 protein: CASSEGQVQETQYF; CDR3 DNA: TGCGCCAGCAGTGAAGGACAGGTTCAAGAGACCCAGTACTTC
D gene: .; J gene: TRBJ2-1; V gene: TRBV4-2; clone size: .; CDR3 protein: CASSQGSVSPYNEQFF; CDR3 DNA: TGTGCCAGCAGCCAAGGGTCGGTTTCTCCCTACAATGAGCAGTTCTTC
D gene: .; J gene: TRBJ1-1; V gene: TRBV4-2; clone size: .; CDR3 protein: CASSENTEAFF; CDR3 DNA: TGTGCCAGCAGCGAAAACACTGAAGCTTTCTTT
D gene: .; J gene: TRBJ2-7; V gene: TRBV27; clone size: .; CDR3 protein: CARKWYEQYF; CDR3 DNA: TGTGCCAGAAAATGGTACGAGCAGTACTTC
D gene: .; J gene: TRBJ1-4; V gene: TRBV5-1; clone size: .; CDR3 protein: CASSSDATNEKLFF; CDR3 DNA: TGCGCCAGCAGCTCAGATGCAACTAATGAAAAACTGTTTTTT
D gene: .; J gene: TRBJ2-7; V gene: TRBV18; clone size: .; CDR3 protein: CASSPGHEQYF; CDR3 DNA: TGTGCCAGCTCACCCGGCCACGAGCAGTACTTC
D gene: TRBD1; J gene: TRBJ1-1; V gene: TRBV5-6; clone size: .; CDR3 protein: CASSSPITDGTGSAFF; CDR3 DNA: TGTGCCAGCAGCTCGCCGATAACAGACGGGACAGGTTCCGCTTTCTTT
D gene: TRBD1; J gene: TRBJ1-6; V gene: TRBV7-3; clone size: .; CDR3 protein: CASSIQGIGSPLHF; CDR3 DNA: TGTGCCAGCAGCATACAGGGGATCGGTTCACCCCTCCACTTT
D gene: .; J gene: TRBJ2-1; V gene: TRBV11-2; clone size: .; CDR3 protein: CASTPPNGNEQFF; CDR3 DNA: TGTGCCAGCACCCCACCGAATGGGAATGAGCAGTTCTTC
D gene: .; J gene: TRBJ1-5; V gene: TRBV15; clone size: .; CDR3 protein: CATSPGWDNQPQHF; CDR3 DNA: TGTGCCACCAGCCCAGGGTGGGACAATCAGCCCCAGCATTTT
D gene: .; J gene: TRBJ1-1; V gene: TRBV11-2; clone size: .; CDR3 protein: CASSSWTRDTEAFF; CDR3 DNA: TGTGCCAGCAGCTCCTGGACTAGGGACACTGAAGCTTTCTTT
D gene: .; J gene: TRBJ1-2; V gene: TRBV19; clone size: .; CDR3 protein: CASNPGAYYGYTF; CDR3 DNA: TGTGCGAGTAACCCAGGGGCTTACTATGGCTACACCTTC
D gene: .; J gene: TRBJ1-2; V gene: TRBV9; clone size: .; CDR3 protein: CASSPLPGGPKGYTF; CDR3 DNA: TGTGCCAGCAGCCCCCTACCGGGGGGCCCGAAAGGCTACACCTTC
D gene: TRBD1; J gene: TRBJ2-3; V gene: TRBV19; clone size: .; CDR3 protein: CASSSQGALTADTQYF; CDR3 DNA: TGTGCCAGTAGTTCCCAGGGGGCCCTAACCGCAGATACGCAGTATTTT
D gene: TRBD1; J gene: TRBJ1-1; V gene: TRBV18; clone size: .; CDR3 protein: CASSPRTGDTEAFF; CDR3 DNA: TGTGCCAGCTCACCGCGGACAGGGGACACTGAAGCTTTCTTT
D gene: .; J gene: TRBJ2-7; V gene: TRBV4-2; clone size: .; CDR3 protein: CASSLGQTYEQYF; CDR3 DNA: TGTGCCAGCAGCTTGGGACAAACCTACGAGCAGTACTTC
D gene: .; J gene: TRBJ2-7; V gene: TRBV4-1; clone size: .; CDR3 protein: CASSQAGWDEQYF; CDR3 DNA: TGCGCCAGCAGCCAGGCCGGCTGGGACGAGCAGTACTTC
D gene: .; J gene: TRBJ2-1; V gene: TRBV29-1; clone size: .; CDR3 protein: CSLGAGWSDEQFF; CDR3 DNA: TGCAGCCTGGGGGCGGGATGGAGCGATGAGCAGTTCTTC
D gene: TRBD1; J gene: TRBJ2-5; V gene: TRBV28; clone size: .; CDR3 protein: CASSPTGGEETQYF; CDR3 DNA: TGTGCCAGCAGCCCTACAGGGGGTGAAGAGACCCAGTACTTC
D gene: .; J gene: TRBJ2-5; V gene: TRBV30; clone size: .; CDR3 protein: CAALGGQETQYF; CDR3 DNA: TGTGCCGCCTTGGGGGGGCAGGAGACCCAGTACTTC
D gene: .; J gene: TRBJ1-2; V gene: TRBV19; clone size: .; CDR3 protein: CASSRDLTGYTF; CDR3 DNA: TGTGCCAGTAGTAGGGATCTTACGGGCTACACCTTC
D gene: TRBD2; J gene: TRBJ2-7; V gene: TRBV6-6; clone size: .; CDR3 protein: CASSYSGGGNYEQYF; CDR3 DNA: TGTGCCAGCAGTTACTCCGGGGGGGGGAACTACGAGCAGTACTTC
D gene: TRBD2; J gene: TRBJ2-5; V gene: TRBV2; clone size: .; CDR3 protein: CASRGLAGDMETQYF; CDR3 DNA: TGTGCCAGCCGGGGACTAGCGGGAGACATGGAGACCCAGTACTTC